This T cell receptor beta chain was observed in a study of shared clonotypes between healthy human individuals. Whole-study context: Those who served as donors were a couple of women and a few men between the ages of 18 and 49. Whole-study findings and limits: Few donors restricted represented genetic and exposure-history diversity.

Concerning this clone: Antigen specificity is unknown.

The method was immunoSEQ multiplex PCR; TCRdb's version includes in-frame clones alone and lacks a portion of them. The sample shows about 700,000 clones, roughly 70% of them seen only once. Germline-derived CDR1 and CDR2 are KGHSH and LQKENI. This CDR3 comprises 13 residues. Trimming pared 4 bases from V and 3 bases from J, leaving 9 bases between. The TCR sequence derives from a young woman in good health. Sample: memory CD4+ T cells sorted from blood. Indicated subset: CD45RA-negative fraction. The rearrangement joins TRBV18 to TRBJ1-2; no clear D gene. The CDR3 region is CASSLGEHYGYTF. DNA of the CDR3: TGTGCCAGCTCACTCGGGGAACACTATGGCTACACCTTC.